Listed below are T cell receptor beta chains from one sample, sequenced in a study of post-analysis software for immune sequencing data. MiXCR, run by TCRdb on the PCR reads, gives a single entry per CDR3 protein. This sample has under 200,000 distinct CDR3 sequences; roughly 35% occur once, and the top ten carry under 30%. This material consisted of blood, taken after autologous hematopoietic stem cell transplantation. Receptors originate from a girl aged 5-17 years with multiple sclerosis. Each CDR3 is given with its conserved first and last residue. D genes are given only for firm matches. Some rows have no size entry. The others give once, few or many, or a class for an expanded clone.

CDR3aa: CASSSLPRLEQFF
CDR3nt: TGTGCCAGCAGTTCCCTCCCTCGACTTGAGCAGTTCTTC
v_gene: TRBV28
d_gene: .
j_gene: TRBJ2-1
abundance: .

CDR3aa: CASSLPHRAVHEQYF
CDR3nt: TGTGCCAGCAGTTTACCCCACAGGGCAGTCCACGAGCAGTACTTC
v_gene: TRBV12-3/TRBV12-4
d_gene: .
j_gene: TRBJ2-7
abundance: .

CDR3aa: CASTQGLAGGSSYNEQFF
CDR3nt: TGTGCCAGCACCCAAGGACTAGCGGGAGGGTCGAGCTACAATGAGCAGTTCTTC
v_gene: TRBV21-1
d_gene: .
j_gene: TRBJ2-1
abundance: few

CDR3aa: CSAGRGLRAEQYF
CDR3nt: TGCAGTGCTGGAAGGGGACTCCGCGCCGAGCAGTACTTC
v_gene: TRBV20-1
d_gene: .
j_gene: TRBJ2-7
abundance: .

CDR3aa: CASSLSGLNSPLHF
CDR3nt: TGTGCCAGCAGCTTATCAGGGCTAAATTCACCCCTCCACTTT
v_gene: TRBV7-3
d_gene: .
j_gene: TRBJ1-6
abundance: .

CDR3aa: CSARRLPDSYEQYF
CDR3nt: TGCAGTGCTAGACGGCTCCCCGACTCCTACGAGCAGTACTTC
v_gene: TRBV20-1
d_gene: .
j_gene: TRBJ2-7
abundance: once

CDR3aa: CASSPVVGGRETQYF
CDR3nt: TGCGCCAGCAGCCCCGTTGTTGGGGGGAGAGAGACCCAGTACTTC
v_gene: TRBV5-1
d_gene: .
j_gene: TRBJ2-5
abundance: .

CDR3aa: CASSYSAASTDTQYF
CDR3nt: TGTGCCAGCAGTTACTCTGCGGCTAGCACAGATACGCAGTATTTT
v_gene: TRBV6-2/TRBV6-3
d_gene: .
j_gene: TRBJ2-3
abundance: .

CDR3aa: CAGRGGYEQYF
CDR3nt: TGTGCCGGCCGTGGCGGCTACGAGCAGTACTTC
v_gene: TRBV12-3/TRBV12-4
d_gene: .
j_gene: TRBJ2-7
abundance: .

CDR3aa: CASSLKEGSGYTF
CDR3nt: TGTGCCAGCAGTTTAAAGGAGGGGAGCGGCTACACCTTC
v_gene: TRBV6-5
d_gene: .
j_gene: TRBJ1-2
abundance: few

CDR3aa: CSAKTSGGAYEQYF
CDR3nt: TGCAGTGCTAAAACTAGCGGAGGGGCCTACGAGCAGTACTTC
v_gene: TRBV20-1
d_gene: TRBD2
j_gene: TRBJ2-7
abundance: few

CDR3aa: CNARDLLAGAAGTQYF
CDR3nt: TGCAATGCTAGAGACCTACTAGCGGGGGCGGCGGGGACCCAGTACTTC
v_gene: TRBV20-1
d_gene: TRBD2
j_gene: TRBJ2-5
abundance: .

CDR3aa: CSAQLRAKNIQYF
CDR3nt: TGCAGTGCCCAACTTCGGGCCAAAAACATTCAGTACTTC
v_gene: TRBV20-1
d_gene: .
j_gene: TRBJ2-4
abundance: .

CDR3aa: CATSSRKTGRERNTEAFF
CDR3nt: TGTGCCACCAGCAGCCGCAAAACAGGGCGAGAGCGGAACACTGAAGCTTTCTTT
v_gene: TRBV15
d_gene: .
j_gene: TRBJ1-1
abundance: few

CDR3aa: CASSLSPSVAGKTYEQYF
CDR3nt: TGTGCCAGCAGTTTATCCCCTTCGGTAGCGGGAAAGACCTACGAGCAGTACTTC
v_gene: TRBV27
d_gene: TRBD2
j_gene: TRBJ2-7
abundance: many

CDR3aa: CSVSGLAVGQETQYF
CDR3nt: TGCAGCGTCAGCGGACTAGCGGTGGGCCAAGAGACCCAGTACTTC
v_gene: TRBV29-1
d_gene: TRBD2
j_gene: TRBJ2-5
abundance: .

CDR3aa: CASSQDARRASNTEAFF
CDR3nt: TGCGCCAGCAGCCAAGATGCGCGCAGGGCCTCGAACACTGAAGCTTTCTTT
v_gene: TRBV4-1
d_gene: .
j_gene: TRBJ1-1
abundance: few

CDR3aa: CASSYASVSYNEQFF
CDR3nt: TGTGCCAGCAGTTACGCTAGCGTATCCTACAATGAGCAGTTCTTC
v_gene: TRBV6-2/TRBV6-3
d_gene: .
j_gene: TRBJ2-1
abundance: many

CDR3aa: CASSYSLGRYEQYF
CDR3nt: TGTGCCAGCAGTTACAGCCTCGGGAGGTACGAGCAGTACTTC
v_gene: TRBV6-2/TRBV6-3
d_gene: TRBD2
j_gene: TRBJ2-7
abundance: few

CDR3aa: CSASTRESGSADTQYF
CDR3nt: TGCAGTGCAAGTACCCGGGAGAGCGGGAGTGCAGATACGCAGTATTTT
v_gene: TRBV20-1
d_gene: TRBD2
j_gene: TRBJ2-3
abundance: few

CDR3aa: CSAEQGKAKNIQYF
CDR3nt: TGCAGTGCTGAGCAGGGGAAAGCCAAAAACATTCAGTACTTC
v_gene: TRBV20-1
d_gene: .
j_gene: TRBJ2-4
abundance: .

CDR3aa: CSARQPAREQFF
CDR3nt: TGCAGTGCTAGACAACCCGCACGGGAGCAGTTCTTC
v_gene: TRBV20-1
d_gene: .
j_gene: TRBJ2-1
abundance: many

CDR3aa: CATRRTGQETQYF
CDR3nt: TGTGCCACCAGAAGGACAGGGCAAGAGACCCAGTACTTC
v_gene: TRBV6-5
d_gene: TRBD1
j_gene: TRBJ2-5
abundance: few

CDR3aa: CASSSSGKAWNEQFF
CDR3nt: TGTGCCAGCAGCTCTAGCGGGAAGGCGTGGAATGAGCAGTTCTTC
v_gene: TRBV7-9
d_gene: TRBD2
j_gene: TRBJ2-1
abundance: .

CDR3aa: CASRTSSGYNEQFF
CDR3nt: TGCGCCAGCAGAACGTCTAGCGGATACAATGAGCAGTTCTTC
v_gene: TRBV5-1
d_gene: TRBD2
j_gene: TRBJ2-1
abundance: few

CDR3aa: CASSRSLAASYEQYF
CDR3nt: TGTGCCAGCAGTCGGTCCCTAGCGGCCTCCTACGAGCAGTACTTC
v_gene: TRBV3-1
d_gene: TRBD2
j_gene: TRBJ2-7
abundance: .

CDR3aa: CASSKLSEQYF
CDR3nt: TGTGCCAGCAGTAAGTTGAGCGAGCAGTACTTC
v_gene: TRBV28
d_gene: .
j_gene: TRBJ2-7
abundance: .

CDR3aa: CATKRRLAGGPRSHNEQFF
CDR3nt: TGCGCCACCAAGAGGAGATTAGCGGGAGGGCCCAGATCCCACAATGAGCAGTTCTTC
v_gene: TRBV10-2
d_gene: TRBD2
j_gene: TRBJ2-1
abundance: .

CDR3aa: CSVEGGGTGGNEQFF
CDR3nt: TGCAGCGTTGAAGGGGGAGGTACAGGGGGCAATGAGCAGTTCTTC
v_gene: TRBV29-1
d_gene: TRBD1
j_gene: TRBJ2-1
abundance: few

CDR3aa: CASSPRQVEKLFF
CDR3nt: TGTGCCAGCAGCCCTCGTCAGGTTGAAAAACTGTTTTTT
v_gene: TRBV6-5
d_gene: .
j_gene: TRBJ1-4
abundance: few

CDR3aa: CASSPDSYGAHGYTF
CDR3nt: TGTGCCAGCAGCCCCGACTCCTATGGGGCTCATGGCTACACCTTC
v_gene: TRBV12-3/TRBV12-4
d_gene: .
j_gene: TRBJ1-2
abundance: once

CDR3aa: CASMPRQGPEAFF
CDR3nt: TGTGCCAGCATGCCAAGGCAGGGTCCTGAAGCTTTCTTT
v_gene: TRBV3-1
d_gene: .
j_gene: TRBJ1-1
abundance: .

CDR3aa: CASSDGVGGAQYF
CDR3nt: TGTGCCAGCAGCGATGGGGTGGGGGGAGCGCAGTACTTC
v_gene: TRBV7-3
d_gene: .
j_gene: TRBJ2-7
abundance: many

CDR3aa: CAISPGLAGGPGQTDTQYF
CDR3nt: TGTGCCATCAGCCCTGGACTAGCGGGAGGGCCCGGGCAGACAGATACGCAGTATTTT
v_gene: TRBV10-3
d_gene: TRBD2
j_gene: TRBJ2-3
abundance: many

CDR3aa: CASTQTSGRLDEQFF
CDR3nt: TGTGCCAGCACCCAGACTAGCGGGAGGTTGGATGAGCAGTTCTTC
v_gene: TRBV7-8
d_gene: TRBD2
j_gene: TRBJ2-1
abundance: .

CDR3aa: CASSPGVGRLEAFF
CDR3nt: TGTGCCAGCAGCCCGGGGGTGGGGCGTTTAGAAGCTTTCTTT
v_gene: TRBV5-6
d_gene: .
j_gene: TRBJ1-1
abundance: .

CDR3aa: CAGSLKDTQYF
CDR3nt: TGTGCCGGCAGTTTAAAGGATACGCAGTATTTT
v_gene: TRBV28
d_gene: .
j_gene: TRBJ2-3
abundance: .

CDR3aa: CAISTQGYNEQFF
CDR3nt: TGTGCCATCAGTACACAGGGTTACAATGAGCAGTTCTTC
v_gene: TRBV10-3
d_gene: .
j_gene: TRBJ2-1
abundance: many

CDR3aa: CASSMLTPRETQYF
CDR3nt: TGCGCCAGCAGTATGTTGACCCCTAGGGAGACCCAGTACTTC
v_gene: TRBV5-1
d_gene: .
j_gene: TRBJ2-5
abundance: .

CDR3aa: CASSSVQGPSYEQYF
CDR3nt: TGCGCCAGCAGCTCGGTACAGGGCCCTTCCTACGAGCAGTACTTC
v_gene: TRBV5-1
d_gene: .
j_gene: TRBJ2-7
abundance: .

CDR3aa: CASRQTNEKLFF
CDR3nt: TGTGCCAGCAGGCAGACTAATGAAAAACTGTTTTTT
v_gene: TRBV7-9
d_gene: .
j_gene: TRBJ1-4
abundance: few

CDR3aa: CASSFQGGTGELFF
CDR3nt: TGTGCCAGCAGTTTCCAGGGAGGCACCGGGGAGCTGTTTTTT
v_gene: TRBV12-3/TRBV12-4
d_gene: .
j_gene: TRBJ2-2
abundance: .

CDR3aa: CSARSDRQLHSYKQYF
CDR3nt: TGCAGTGCTAGGAGCGACCGACAGCTTCACTCCTACAAGCAGTACTTC
v_gene: TRBV20-1
d_gene: .
j_gene: TRBJ2-7
abundance: .

CDR3aa: CASSPSADTQYF
CDR3nt: TGTGCCAGCAGCCCGAGCGCTGATACGCAGTATTTT
v_gene: TRBV7-9
d_gene: .
j_gene: TRBJ2-3
abundance: .

CDR3aa: CASSFSRTGGEAQYF
CDR3nt: TGTGCCAGCAGCTTCTCGAGGACAGGGGGAGAGGCCCAGTACTTC
v_gene: TRBV7-9
d_gene: TRBD1
j_gene: TRBJ2-5
abundance: once

CDR3aa: CSAGDITDTQYF
CDR3nt: TGCAGCGCTGGGGACATCACAGATACGCAGTATTTT
v_gene: TRBV29-1
d_gene: .
j_gene: TRBJ2-3
abundance: once

CDR3aa: CSVEKTPGRNEQFF
CDR3nt: TGCAGCGTTGAAAAAACTCCGGGTAGGAATGAGCAGTTCTTC
v_gene: TRBV29-1
d_gene: .
j_gene: TRBJ2-1
abundance: many

CDR3aa: CASNPWEGSSYNEQFF
CDR3nt: TGTGCCAGCAACCCGTGGGAAGGGAGCTCCTACAATGAGCAGTTCTTC
v_gene: TRBV7-8
d_gene: .
j_gene: TRBJ2-1
abundance: once

CDR3aa: CASSQGGGTDTQYF
CDR3nt: TGTGCCAGCAGCCAGGGAGGGGGAACAGATACGCAGTATTTT
v_gene: TRBV12-3/TRBV12-4
d_gene: .
j_gene: TRBJ2-3
abundance: few

CDR3aa: CASSPRGRRDAYNEQFF
CDR3nt: TGTGCCAGCAGCCCCCGCGGGCGGCGGGATGCCTACAATGAGCAGTTCTTC
v_gene: TRBV9
d_gene: .
j_gene: TRBJ2-1
abundance: many

CDR3aa: CASSQVIEAPVFF
CDR3nt: TGCGCCAGCAGCCAAGTCATAGAGGCCCCGGTGTTTTTT
v_gene: TRBV4-1
d_gene: .
j_gene: TRBJ1-4
abundance: few

CDR3aa: CASSSSRIPTNEKRFF
CDR3nt: TGTGCCAGCAGCTCCTCCAGGATCCCAACTAATGAAAAACGGTTTTTT
v_gene: TRBV7-6
d_gene: .
j_gene: TRBJ1-4
abundance: .

CDR3aa: CASSKVSLAGGPGTDTQYF
CDR3nt: TGTGCCAGCAGCAAAGTCTCTCTCGCGGGAGGGCCGGGCACAGATACGCAGTATTTT
v_gene: TRBV21-1
d_gene: .
j_gene: TRBJ2-3
abundance: .

CDR3aa: CASSLGRGGLDGYTF
CDR3nt: TGTGCCAGCAGTTTAGGAAGGGGCGGGTTGGATGGCTACACCTTC
v_gene: TRBV12-3/TRBV12-4
d_gene: .
j_gene: TRBJ1-2
abundance: few

CDR3aa: CASSPPGVTYEQYF
CDR3nt: TGTGCCAGCAGTCCTCCAGGGGTCACCTACGAGCAGTACTTC
v_gene: TRBV6-2/TRBV6-3
d_gene: .
j_gene: TRBJ2-7
abundance: .